A selection of T cell receptor beta chains follows, all from one sample in a study of cytomegalovirus exposure and HLA in healthy donors. Profiling relied on immunoSEQ multiplex PCR, and the TCRdb table lists in-frame clones only, not all of them. The table has over 90,000 clones, 65% to 85% seen once; the top ten hold about 20%. Sample: PBMCs. These TCRs come from a woman in her fifties or sixties in good health and CMV-seropositive. The CDR3 runs from the conserved cysteine through the conserved F or W. The D gene is left open where the match is weak. Only part of the rows carry a size: once, few, many, or a class if the clone is expanded.

abundance	v_gene	j_gene	d_gene	CDR3aa	CDR3nt
-	TRBV18	TRBJ1-1	TRBD1	CASSPAGGNEAFF	TGTGCCAGCTCACCCGCAGGGGGGAATGAAGCTTTCTTT
-	TRBV19	TRBJ2-7	-	CATRLRTTLEQYF	TGTGCCACCCGACTCCGGACTACGTTGGAGCAGTACTTC
once	TRBV29-1	TRBJ1-3	TRBD1	CSVGDRDRGGNTIYF	TGCAGCGTGGGGGACCGGGACAGGGGAGGCAACACCATATATTTT
-	TRBV5-1	TRBJ1-2	TRBD1	CASSKGQGGLYGYTF	TGCGCCAGCAGCAAAGGACAGGGAGGGCTCTATGGCTACACCTTC
-	TRBV9	TRBJ1-3	-	CASSVGGGDPGNTIYF	TGTGCCAGCAGCGTAGGCGGGGGGGACCCTGGAAACACCATATATTTT
once	TRBV7-8	TRBJ2-3	TRBD2	CASNALAPSTDTQYF	TGTGCCAGCAACGCACTAGCGCCAAGCACAGATACGCAGTATTTT
-	TRBV5-1	TRBJ1-4	-	CASSSGETELFF	TGCGCCAGCAGCTCGGGGGAGACAGAACTGTTTTTT
-	TRBV5-1	TRBJ1-3	-	CASSLEAALGNTIYF	TGCGCCAGCAGCTTGGAAGCGGCTTTGGGAAACACCATATATTTT
once	TRBV5-4	TRBJ2-3	TRBD2	CASRAASGYSTDTQYF	TGTGCCAGCAGGGCTGCTAGCGGCTACTCCACAGATACGCAGTATTTT
-	TRBV18	TRBJ2-1	-	CASSWADNEQFF	TGTGCCAGCTCATGGGCTGACAATGAGCAGTTCTTC
-	TRBV7-9	TRBJ2-5	-	CASSLVREGTQYF	TGTGCCAGCAGCTTAGTGAGGGAAGGGACCCAGTACTTC
-	TRBV11-3	TRBJ2-2	-	CASSFRETGELFF	TGTGCCAGCAGCTTCCGAGAGACCGGGGAGCTGTTTTTT
-	TRBV10-3	TRBJ2-2	TRBD2	CAISSTSGTGELFF	TGTGCCATCAGCTCTACTAGCGGGACCGGGGAGCTGTTTTTT
few	TRBV28	TRBJ1-1	-	CATTGNTEAFF	TGTGCCACCACAGGGAACACTGAAGCTTTCTTT
-	TRBV7-9	TRBJ2-1	-	CSSSSSRQSSYNEQFF	TGTTCCAGCAGCTCCTCCCGACAGTCCTCCTACAATGAGCAGTTCTTC
few	TRBV5-4	TRBJ2-7	-	CASSLEGYEQYF	TGTGCCAGCAGCTTAGAGGGTTACGAGCAGTACTTC
few	TRBV6-1	TRBJ2-6	TRBD1	CATSGGGANVLTF	TGTGCCACTTCAGGGGGAGGGGCCAACGTCCTGACTTTC
-	TRBV2	TRBJ1-4	-	CASKGATNEKLFF	TGTGCCAGCAAAGGAGCAACTAATGAAAAACTGTTTTTT
-	TRBV28	TRBJ1-1	-	CASSFFQGNTEAFF	TGTGCCAGCAGTTTCTTTCAGGGGAACACTGAAGCTTTCTTT
once	TRBV19	TRBJ1-5	-	CASSIVWGGGSNQPQHF	TGTGCCAGTAGTATAGTGTGGGGAGGAGGTAGCAATCAGCCCCAGCATTTT
-	TRBV6-5	TRBJ2-7	-	CASSYSGLNFYEQYF	TGTGCCAGCAGTTACTCCGGACTGAACTTTTACGAGCAGTACTTC
-	TRBV15	TRBJ2-7	-	CATSRDLRGEQYF	TGTGCCACCAGCAGAGACCTTAGGGGCGAGCAGTACTTC
-	TRBV6-1	TRBJ1-5	TRBD1	CASRRGQGYPQHF	TGTGCCAGCAGGAGGGGACAGGGTTATCCCCAGCATTTT
-	TRBV7-8	TRBJ2-7	TRBD2	CASSPGGRSHEQYF	TGTGCCAGCAGCCCCGGGGGGAGGTCCCACGAGCAGTACTTC
-	TRBV5-4	TRBJ1-3	TRBD1	CASSFGTGSNTIYF	TGTGCCAGCAGCTTCGGGACAGGGTCCAACACCATATATTTT
-	TRBV15	TRBJ2-1	-	CATSRDRGSYNEQFF	TGTGCCACCAGCAGAGACCGAGGGTCCTACAATGAGCAGTTCTTC
-	TRBV10-2	TRBJ2-3	TRBD2	CASTLAGGADTQYF	TGCGCCAGCACGCTAGCGGGAGGAGCAGATACGCAGTATTTT
few	TRBV2	TRBJ1-2	-	CASADIYGYTF	TGTGCCAGCGCTGACATCTATGGCTACACCTTC
-	TRBV7-8	TRBJ1-3	TRBD1	CASSSFRDRGLTGNTIYF	TGTGCCAGCAGCTCATTCCGGGACAGGGGATTAACTGGAAACACCATATATTTT
-	TRBV18	TRBJ1-5	TRBD1	CASSPGTGLNQPQHF	TGTGCCAGCTCACCGGGGACAGGACTCAATCAGCCCCAGCATTTT
-	TRBV29-1	TRBJ1-1	-	CSVAGHLDTEAFF	TGCAGCGTTGCGGGACATTTAGACACTGAAGCTTTCTTT
-	TRBV4-1	TRBJ2-7	TRBD2	CASSMREAAYEQYF	TGCGCCAGCAGCATGCGGGAGGCCGCCTACGAGCAGTACTTC
once	TRBV10-2	TRBJ2-7	TRBD2	CASRGDSGRFEQYF	TGCGCCAGCAGGGGGGATAGCGGGAGATTTGAGCAGTACTTC
-	TRBV19	TRBJ1-2	TRBD1	CASSTQMGQGYGYTF	TGTGCCAGTAGTACCCAGATGGGACAGGGCTATGGCTACACCTTC
once	TRBV28	TRBJ1-2	-	CASSSGSVGAYGYTF	TGTGCCAGCAGTTCCGGGAGCGTGGGAGCCTATGGCTACACCTTC
-	TRBV15	TRBJ1-1	TRBD1	CATSTSGQGNTEAFF	TGTGCCACCAGCACGTCGGGACAGGGGAACACTGAAGCTTTCTTT
-	TRBV15	TRBJ2-7	-	CATSTAYPPRGPSTHEQYF	TGTGCCACCAGCACCGCTTATCCACCTAGGGGCCCCTCCACCCACGAGCAGTACTTC
-	TRBV19	TRBJ2-7	-	CASSIDHAGSYEQYF	TGTGCCAGTAGTATAGATCACGCAGGGTCCTACGAGCAGTACTTC
-	TRBV19	TRBJ1-2	-	CASSIVSAGSHLRGYTF	TGTGCCAGTAGTATAGTCTCCGCGGGCAGCCACCTCCGCGGCTACACCTTC
-	TRBV5-6	TRBJ1-5	-	CASSLLSGRPAQPQHF	TGTGCCAGCAGCTTATTATCGGGTCGACCAGCCCAGCCCCAGCATTTT
-	TRBV4-1	TRBJ2-3	TRBD2	CASSQGWGARAGDSDTQYF	TGCGCCAGCAGCCAAGGTTGGGGGGCGAGAGCGGGAGATTCAGATACGCAGTATTTT
-	TRBV5-6	TRBJ1-2	TRBD1	CASSFTGGYNYGYTF	TGTGCCAGCAGCTTTACAGGGGGCTATAACTATGGCTACACCTTC
-	TRBV27	TRBJ1-1	-	CASSPMQGFGTEAFF	TGTGCCAGCAGTCCCATGCAGGGATTTGGCACTGAAGCTTTCTTT
once	TRBV7-3	TRBJ2-2	TRBD2	CASSRGTSGRTVTGELFF	TGTGCCAGCAGTCGAGGGACTAGCGGGAGGACCGTCACCGGGGAGCTGTTTTTT
-	TRBV30	TRBJ2-7	-	CAWTNSGYEQYF	TGTGCCTGGACGAACAGTGGCTACGAGCAGTACTTC
-	TRBV30	TRBJ1-1	-	CAWRGDTEAFF	TGTGCCTGGCGGGGGGACACTGAAGCTTTCTTT
-	TRBV5-4	TRBJ2-5	TRBD1	CASSLDRGETQYF	TGTGCCAGCAGTCTAGACAGGGGGGAGACCCAGTACTTC
once	TRBV30	TRBJ1-1	-	CAWTPSGVEGAFF	TGTGCCTGGACCCCATCCGGGGTGGAGGGCGCTTTCTTT
-	TRBV5-1	TRBJ1-3	TRBD1	CASSSRDRSLSGNTIYF	TGCGCCAGCAGCTCGAGGGACAGGTCCCTCTCTGGAAACACCATATATTTT
-	TRBV25-1	TRBJ2-5	-	CASSEVEKETQYF	TGTGCCAGCAGTGAAGTGGAGAAAGAGACCCAGTACTTC
once	TRBV9	TRBJ2-3	TRBD2	CASSVEGGRTPQYF	TGTGCCAGCAGCGTAGAGGGCGGGAGGACGCCGCAGTATTTT
once	TRBV5-6	TRBJ2-7	TRBD2	CASSLGLAVTYEQYF	TGTGCCAGCAGCTTGGGACTAGCGGTAACCTACGAGCAGTACTTC
-	TRBV5-1	TRBJ1-1	-	CASRPASGVDTEAFF	TGCGCCAGCAGGCCCGCCTCAGGGGTAGATACTGAAGCTTTCTTT
-	TRBV4-2	TRBJ1-4	-	CASSQQVRASNEKLFF	TGTGCCAGCAGCCAACAAGTACGAGCCTCTAATGAAAAACTGTTTTTT
-	TRBV9	TRBJ2-3	TRBD2	CASSSQAGGTDTQYF	TGTGCCAGCAGCTCACAAGCGGGGGGCACAGATACGCAGTATTTT
few	TRBV7-6	TRBJ2-2	-	CASSRMGGARSPGELFF	TGTGCCAGCAGCCGAATGGGGGGGGCGCGTTCCCCCGGGGAGCTGTTTTTT
-	TRBV28	TRBJ2-7	-	CASRRQYYEQYF	TGTGCCAGCAGGAGACAGTACTACGAGCAGTACTTC
once	TRBV2	TRBJ1-2	TRBD1	CASRKGQGDGYTF	TGTGCCAGCAGGAAAGGACAGGGGGATGGCTACACCTTC
-	TRBV19	TRBJ2-5	TRBD1	CASSLSLTGLAYQETQYF	TGTGCCAGTAGTTTGAGCCTGACAGGGCTGGCGTACCAAGAGACCCAGTACTTC